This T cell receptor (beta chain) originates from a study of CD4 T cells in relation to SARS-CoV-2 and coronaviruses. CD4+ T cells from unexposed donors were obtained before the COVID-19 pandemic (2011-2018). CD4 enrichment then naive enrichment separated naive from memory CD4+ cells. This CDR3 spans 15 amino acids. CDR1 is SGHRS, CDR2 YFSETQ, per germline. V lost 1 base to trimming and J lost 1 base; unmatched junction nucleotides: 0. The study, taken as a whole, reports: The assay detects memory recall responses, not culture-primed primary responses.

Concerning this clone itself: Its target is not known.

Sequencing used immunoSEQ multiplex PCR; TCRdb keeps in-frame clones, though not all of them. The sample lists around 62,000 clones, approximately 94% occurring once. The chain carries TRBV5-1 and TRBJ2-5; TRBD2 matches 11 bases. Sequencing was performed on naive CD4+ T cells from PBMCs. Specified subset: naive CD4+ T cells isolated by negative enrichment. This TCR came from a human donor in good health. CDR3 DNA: TGCGCCAGCAGCTTGACTAGCGGGAGCCAAGAGACCCAGTACTTC. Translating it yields CASSLTSGSQETQYF.